This paragraph reports one TCR beta chain. The V gene lost 6 bases and the J gene lost 4 bases, with 18 bases spanning the gap. The CDR3 is made up of 14 amino acids. CDR1 DFQATT and CDR2 SNEGSKA come from the germline V gene (reference sequence). The sample originates from a study of blood T cells in healthy people across ages. Primed by a sample-barcoded 5' primer and a J-beta primer mix, a second PCR proceeded for about 7 to 11 cycles. Each CDR3 protein gets one entry after TCRdb re-called the 5' RACE reads with MiXCR. The sample includes around 1.5 million distinct CDR3 sequences, 30% to 40% of them seen just once.

Sequencing was performed on blood. This chain uses TRBV20-1 with TRBJ2-5; tentative D call: TRBD1 (6 bases). The receptor comes from a woman aged 30 to 39 in good health. CDR3 protein: CSASIQGRRETQYF. The CDR3 nucleotides read TGCAGTGCCTCGATACAGGGCCGGAGAGAGACCCAGTACTTC.